Listed below are T cell receptor beta chains from one sample, sequenced in a study of blood T cell repertoires in COVID-19. Only in-frame clones appear in the TCRdb table, and some are missing; sequencing was by immunoSEQ multiplex PCR. The sample yields 300,000 to 350,000 clones, roughly 86% seen once. Sample: PBMCs or T cells enriched from blood (not recorded which). These receptors originate from a woman aged 25 to 39 who had been exposed to COVID-19. The CDR3 runs from the conserved cysteine through the conserved F or W. The order of the fields is J gene, V gene, D gene, clone size, CDR3 protein, CDR3 DNA. D genes are given only for firm matches. Rows give clone size only sometimes, using once, few, many, or a class for an expanded clone.

j_call: TRBJ2-3; v_call: TRBV29-1; d_call: NA; clone_size: NA; cdr3_aa: CSVVRVDTQYF; cdr3_nt: TGCAGCGTTGTCAGGGTAGATACGCAGTATTTT
j_call: TRBJ2-2; v_call: TRBV10-3; d_call: TRBD2; clone_size: NA; cdr3_aa: CAISELAGATGELFF; cdr3_nt: TGTGCCATCAGTGAGTTAGCGGGAGCTACCGGGGAGCTGTTTTTT
j_call: TRBJ2-2; v_call: TRBV19; d_call: NA; clone_size: NA; cdr3_aa: CASSSTKTVTNTGELFF; cdr3_nt: TGTGCCAGTAGTTCCACAAAGACAGTTACGAACACCGGGGAGCTGTTTTTT
j_call: TRBJ2-5; v_call: TRBV7-8; d_call: NA; clone_size: NA; cdr3_aa: CATLWGFQETQYF; cdr3_nt: TGTGCCACCTTATGGGGCTTCCAAGAGACCCAGTACTTC
j_call: TRBJ2-1; v_call: TRBV5-1; d_call: NA; clone_size: NA; cdr3_aa: CASSLGGPYNEQFF; cdr3_nt: TGCGCCAGCAGCTTGGGTGGCCCATACAATGAGCAGTTCTTC
j_call: TRBJ2-6; v_call: TRBV5-4; d_call: TRBD1; clone_size: NA; cdr3_aa: CASSTPGQGFSGANVLTF; cdr3_nt: TGTGCCAGCAGCACCCCGGGACAGGGGTTCTCTGGGGCCAACGTCCTGACTTTC
j_call: TRBJ2-2; v_call: TRBV6-5; d_call: NA; clone_size: NA; cdr3_aa: CASTRQGNTGELFF; cdr3_nt: TGTGCCAGCACCCGGCAGGGTAACACCGGGGAGCTGTTTTTT
j_call: TRBJ2-3; v_call: TRBV19; d_call: TRBD2; clone_size: once; cdr3_aa: CASSITLAGISSTDTQYF; cdr3_nt: TGTGCCAGTAGTATCACCCTAGCGGGGATCTCTAGCACAGATACGCAGTATTTT
j_call: TRBJ2-7; v_call: TRBV7-8; d_call: TRBD2; clone_size: NA; cdr3_aa: CASSSGLGYEQYF; cdr3_nt: TGTGCCAGCAGCTCCGGACTAGGATACGAGCAGTACTTC
j_call: TRBJ2-1; v_call: TRBV19; d_call: NA; clone_size: NA; cdr3_aa: CASSIQLASPYNEQFF; cdr3_nt: TGTGCCAGTAGTATCCAACTAGCTAGCCCCTACAATGAGCAGTTCTTC
j_call: TRBJ2-7; v_call: TRBV5-1; d_call: NA; clone_size: NA; cdr3_aa: CASSLGFEPPEQYF; cdr3_nt: TGCGCCAGCAGCTTGGGGTTTGAGCCACCCGAGCAGTACTTC
j_call: TRBJ1-5; v_call: TRBV19; d_call: TRBD1; clone_size: few; cdr3_aa: CASTRSGDRGPQPQHF; cdr3_nt: TGTGCCAGCACCCGCTCGGGGGACAGGGGGCCCCAGCCCCAGCATTTT
j_call: TRBJ1-1; v_call: TRBV29-1; d_call: NA; clone_size: NA; cdr3_aa: CSVQYTEAFF; cdr3_nt: TGCAGCGTTCAATACACTGAAGCTTTCTTT
j_call: TRBJ2-5; v_call: TRBV6-5; d_call: NA; clone_size: NA; cdr3_aa: CASCKFDSPKTQYF; cdr3_nt: TGTGCCAGCTGCAAATTCGACAGCCCCAAGACCCAGTACTTC
j_call: TRBJ1-1; v_call: TRBV12-3/TRBV12-4; d_call: NA; clone_size: NA; cdr3_aa: CAISLTGSTEAFF; cdr3_nt: TGTGCCATCTCGCTAACAGGGTCCACTGAAGCTTTCTTT
j_call: TRBJ2-1; v_call: TRBV18; d_call: TRBD2; clone_size: NA; cdr3_aa: CASSPPRGSYNEQFF; cdr3_nt: TGTGCCAGCTCACCACCCCGCGGGAGCTACAATGAGCAGTTCTTC
j_call: TRBJ2-1; v_call: TRBV27; d_call: TRBD1; clone_size: NA; cdr3_aa: CASSFRDRPTDEQFF; cdr3_nt: TGTGCCAGCAGTTTCCGGGACAGGCCTACGGATGAGCAGTTCTTC
j_call: TRBJ2-1; v_call: TRBV28; d_call: TRBD2; clone_size: NA; cdr3_aa: CASSPGGRANEQFF; cdr3_nt: TGTGCCAGCAGTCCCGGGGGGAGGGCGAATGAGCAGTTCTTC
j_call: TRBJ2-3; v_call: TRBV18; d_call: NA; clone_size: NA; cdr3_aa: CASSPVTSTDTQYF; cdr3_nt: TGTGCCAGCTCACCGGTGACTAGCACAGATACGCAGTATTTT
j_call: TRBJ2-7; v_call: TRBV28; d_call: TRBD1; clone_size: NA; cdr3_aa: CASSPPGTGGNEQYF; cdr3_nt: TGTGCCAGCAGCCCTCCCGGGACAGGGGGCAACGAGCAGTACTTC
j_call: TRBJ1-1; v_call: TRBV18; d_call: TRBD1; clone_size: NA; cdr3_aa: CASSQGQGDTEAFF; cdr3_nt: TGTGCCAGCTCACAGGGACAGGGGGATACTGAAGCTTTCTTT
j_call: TRBJ1-1; v_call: TRBV19; d_call: NA; clone_size: NA; cdr3_aa: CASSIQEGSEAFF; cdr3_nt: TGTGCCAGTAGTATCCAGGAGGGTTCTGAAGCTTTCTTT
j_call: TRBJ2-5; v_call: TRBV19; d_call: NA; clone_size: NA; cdr3_aa: CASSIEPGVETQYF; cdr3_nt: TGTGCCAGTAGTATAGAACCAGGGGTAGAGACCCAGTACTTC
j_call: TRBJ1-2; v_call: TRBV15; d_call: NA; clone_size: NA; cdr3_aa: CASNLANYGYTF; cdr3_nt: TGTGCCTCCAATCTAGCTAACTATGGCTACACCTTC